This paragraph reports one TCR beta chain. Time point of the sample: blood 4 weeks post-SBRT, at nephrectomy. This sample's treatment: 15 Gy SBRT to primary tumor, nephrectomy 4 weeks later. The method was immunoSEQ multiplex PCR; TCRdb's version includes in-frame clones alone and lacks a portion of them. The repertoire holds under 200,000 clones, about 85% seen once, with about 11% in the top ten. This specimen comes from a study of radiation and T cells in renal cell carcinoma. The germline V and J ends were trimmed by 3 bases and 5 bases, with 16 bases remaining between them. This CDR3 contains 15 residues. Germline V gene lookup returns CDR1 KGHSH and CDR2 LQKENI.

The chain links TRBV18 to TRBJ1-2; tentatively, D is TRBD1 (5 bases). The TCR was taken from a woman in her forties or fifties with renal cell carcinoma. The specimen was blood, collected from a patient whose treatment included radiotherapy and nephrectomy. The CDR3 spells CASSPQGGVGYGYTF. The CDR3 DNA reads as TGTGCCAGCTCACCTCAGGGTGGTGTAGGATATGGCTACACCTTC.